The rows below give T cell receptor beta chains drawn from one sample of a study of beta chain features in type 1 diabetes. Libraries were prepared by immunoSEQ multiplex PCR; TCRdb keeps only in-frame clonotypes and omits some of them. This repertoire shows roughly 240,000 clones, more than 65% found once; its top ten account for around 0.05%. Sequenced sample: naive CD4+ T cells from blood. The receptors were gathered from a man aged 25-45 years in good health. Both conserved end residues are part of each CDR3. The D gene is left open where the match is weak. Size tells how often a clone was seen (once, few, many) or the class of an expanded clone, and some rows leave it out.

v_call	d_call	j_call	clone_size	cdr3_nt	cdr3_aa
TRBV14	TRBD1	TRBJ2-1	.	TGTGCCAGCAGCCATCCCGGACAGGGTCCGGATGAGCAGTTCTTC	CASSHPGQGPDEQFF
TRBV30	.	TRBJ2-2	few	TGTGCCTGGACAGGCGGGGAGACGAACACCGGGGAGCTGTTTTTT	CAWTGGETNTGELFF
TRBV2	TRBD1	TRBJ2-1	.	TGTGCCAGCAGGGGGACGACAGGGGGCTACAATGAGCAGTTCTTC	CASRGTTGGYNEQFF
TRBV7-9	.	TRBJ2-3	few	TGTGCCAGCAGCTCGACAGATACGCAGTATTTT	CASSSTDTQYF
TRBV20-1	.	TRBJ2-5	.	TGCAGTGCTCCGAGGGCGGGAACTCAGTACTTC	CSAPRAGTQYF
TRBV30	.	TRBJ2-5	.	TGTGCCTGGATGAGCCGAGCACAAGAGACCCAGTACTTC	CAWMSRAQETQYF
TRBV7-2	TRBD2	TRBJ2-1	.	TGTGCCAGCAGCCGTCAGTCTAGCGGGAGCGATGAGCAGTTCTTC	CASSRQSSGSDEQFF
TRBV30	.	TRBJ2-5	.	TGTGCCTGGAGTGTAAGGACACAAGAGACCCAGTACTTC	CAWSVRTQETQYF
TRBV5-4	.	TRBJ2-1	few	TGTGCCAGCAGCCCGGACAGAAACAATGAGCAGTTCTTC	CASSPDRNNEQFF
TRBV7-9	.	TRBJ1-5	.	TGTGCCAGCAGCTTAGCGCAGGGACAGCCCCAGCATTTT	CASSLAQGQPQHF